This T cell receptor beta chain was obtained from a study of OX40 agonist ivuxolimab in advanced cancers. The table came from immunoSEQ multiplex PCR; TCRdb's copy has only in-frame clones and leaves some out. Found here are about 94,000 clones, around nine tenths of them singletons; the top ten hold 0.3% to 0.35%. This clone was seen a single time. Trimming cost V 3 bases and J 11 bases, with 10 bases left between them. This CDR3 has 11 residues. From germline, CDR1 is SGHAT and CDR2 FQNNGV. This sample comprised CD4+ or CD8+ T cells sorted from blood, obtained in a trial of the OX40 agonist ivuxolimab. The TCR was taken from an adult with an advanced solid tumor such as melanoma, head and neck, liver or kidney cancer. The rearrangement joins TRBV11-2 to TRBJ1-1, with D uncertain. The CDR3 DNA reads TGTGCCAGCAGCTTTTCTCGTGGGGCTTTCTTT. The encoded protein is CASSFSRGAFF.